This TCR beta chain was identified during a study of OX40 agonist ivuxolimab in advanced cancers. About the full investigation: The costimulatory receptor OX40 (CD134) was targeted by ivuxolimab, a fully human IgG2 agonistic monoclonal antibody. The monotherapy dose-escalation portion (N ≈ 50 patients) of the phase I ivuxolimab trial is reported in the paper. Of the roughly 52 dose-escalation patients, hepatocellular carcinoma was present in around 20, melanoma in roughly 15, renal cell carcinoma in 9 and head and neck cancer in 9. Intravenous ivuxolimab was administered to patients every 2 weeks at six dose levels: 0.01, 0.1, 0.3, 1.5, 3 and 10 mg/kg. Three dose-escalation patients achieved partial responses, one with hepatocellular carcinoma and two with cutaneous melanoma. The point of sequencing TCRbeta in the periphery was to test whether ivuxolimab changed TCR sequence diversity and drove clonal T-cell expansion. Patients were allowed to have had prior anti-PD-1, anti-PD-L1 or anti-CTLA-4 therapy, and roughly 40% of the dose-escalation patients had previously received checkpoint inhibitors. In the dose-escalation cohort, more than 75% of patients were male, and the mean age was about 55 years, with a range of roughly 20 to 79. Paper-wide results and their limitations: Low levels of normalized T-cell clonal expansion were also seen in some nonresponding patients. At doses of 0.1 to 3.0 mg/kg, clonal expansion of both CD4+ and CD8+ blood T cells was observed from baseline to week 6. Partial responders in the 0.1-3.0 mg/kg groups had among the lowest normalized peripheral clonal expansion, especially among CD8+ T cells. Which antigens the clonally expanded peripheral T cells were specific for was not determined. After ivuxolimab, more expanded clones were found on average in CD8+ T cells than in CD4+ T cells.

Genomic DNA was isolated from the sorted cells so that the TCRbeta CDR3 region could be sequenced. The immunoSEQ Assay was used for sequencing of TCRbeta CDR3 regions. In TCRdb, the immuneACCESS table is reduced to in-frame sequences with V and J assigned. These tables do not hold every clone; where another copy was compared, an unresolved V gene accounts for under half, and the others remain unexplained. The sample table lists tens of thousands of clones, approximately 90% of them with a count of one. The ten most abundant clones make up about 13% of the sample. CDR1 MNHEY and CDR2 SMNVEV are derived from the germline V gene (reference sequence). CDR3 length: 15 amino acids, cysteine to phenylalanine. The only DNA kept is the CDR3, 45 bases in frame from the first base. V sheds 6 bases and J sheds 7 bases, leaving 18 bases between their ends. In the case of this clone: Its antigen remains undetermined. Per-nucleotide qualities are absent, and no much larger clonotype sits a single base away.

Patients with a history of autoimmune disease or receiving systemic immunosuppression were excluded from the trial. Peripheral blood for TCR sequencing was collected from all dose cohorts at baseline, on cycle 4 day 1, and on cycle 7 day 1. Samples were obtained from an open-label, multicenter, first-in-human phase I dose-escalation trial of ivuxolimab. Adults with locally advanced or metastatic melanoma, renal cell carcinoma, hepatocellular carcinoma or head and neck squamous cell carcinoma were enrolled in the trial. CD4+ and CD8+ T cells were sorted separately from peripheral blood before TCR sequencing.

The V gene is TRBV27 and the J gene is TRBJ2-2, with the D gene not clear enough to name. The source material was CD4+ or CD8+ T cells sorted from blood, sampled in a trial of the OX40 agonist ivuxolimab. This TCR was sampled from an adult with an advanced solid tumor such as melanoma, head and neck, liver or kidney cancer. This receptor carries the CDR3 CASSLRVSGHGELFF. The DNA is as follows: TGTGCCAGCAGCCTCCGGGTCTCTGGCCACGGGGAGCTGTTTTTT.